This note documents a single T cell receptor beta chain sequence. Sample-barcoded 5' priming and a J-beta primer mix drove a second PCR of about 6 to 12 cycles. TCRdb reprocessed the 5' RACE reads with MiXCR, giving one entry per CDR3 protein. The data show over 1,200,000 distinct CDR3 sequences, 59% seen once. Germline V CDR1 and CDR2: DFQATT, SNEGSKA (reference sequence). The V end lost 6 bases, the J end lost 3 bases, and 12 bases lay between the germline ends. The CDR3 extends over 13 amino acids. This sample is drawn from a study of blood T cells in healthy people across ages. The chain combines TRBV20-1 with TRBJ2-1; D is unresolved. The sample consisted of blood. The sequence came from a man younger than 35 in good health. The CDR3 region has the DNA TGCAGTGCCGCTAGGTCCAACTACAATGAGCAGTTCTTC. This encodes CSAARSNYNEQFF.